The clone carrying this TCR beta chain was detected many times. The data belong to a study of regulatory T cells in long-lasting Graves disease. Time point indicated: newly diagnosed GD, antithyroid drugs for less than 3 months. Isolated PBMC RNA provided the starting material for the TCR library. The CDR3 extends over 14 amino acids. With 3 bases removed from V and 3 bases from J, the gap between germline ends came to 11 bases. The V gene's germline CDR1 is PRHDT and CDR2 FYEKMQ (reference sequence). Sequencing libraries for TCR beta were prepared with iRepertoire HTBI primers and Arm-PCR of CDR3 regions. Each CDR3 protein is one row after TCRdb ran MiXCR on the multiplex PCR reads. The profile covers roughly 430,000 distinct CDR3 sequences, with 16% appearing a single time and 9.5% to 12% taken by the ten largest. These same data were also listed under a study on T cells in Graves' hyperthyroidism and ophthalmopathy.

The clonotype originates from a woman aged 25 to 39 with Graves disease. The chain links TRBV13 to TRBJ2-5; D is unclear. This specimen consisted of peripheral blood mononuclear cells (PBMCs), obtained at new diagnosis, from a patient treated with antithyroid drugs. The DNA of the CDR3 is TGTGCCAGCAGCTTCGGGCAGGACGAAGAGACCCAGTACTTC. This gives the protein CASSFGQDEETQYF.